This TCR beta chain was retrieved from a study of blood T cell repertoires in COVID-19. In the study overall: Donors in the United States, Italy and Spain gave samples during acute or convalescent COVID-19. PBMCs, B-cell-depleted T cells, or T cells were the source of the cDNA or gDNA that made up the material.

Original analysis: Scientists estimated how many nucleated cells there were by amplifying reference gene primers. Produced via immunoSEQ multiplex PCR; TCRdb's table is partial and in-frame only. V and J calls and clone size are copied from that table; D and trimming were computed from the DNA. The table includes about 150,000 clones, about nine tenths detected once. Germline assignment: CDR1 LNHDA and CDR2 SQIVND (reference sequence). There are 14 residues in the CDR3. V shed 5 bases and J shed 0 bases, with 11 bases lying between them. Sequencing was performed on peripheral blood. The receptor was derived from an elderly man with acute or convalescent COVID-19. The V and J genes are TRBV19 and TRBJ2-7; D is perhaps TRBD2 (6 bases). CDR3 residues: CASSVGGSSYEQYF. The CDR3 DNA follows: TGTGCCAGTAGTGTGGGAGGATCCTCCTACGAGCAGTACTTC.